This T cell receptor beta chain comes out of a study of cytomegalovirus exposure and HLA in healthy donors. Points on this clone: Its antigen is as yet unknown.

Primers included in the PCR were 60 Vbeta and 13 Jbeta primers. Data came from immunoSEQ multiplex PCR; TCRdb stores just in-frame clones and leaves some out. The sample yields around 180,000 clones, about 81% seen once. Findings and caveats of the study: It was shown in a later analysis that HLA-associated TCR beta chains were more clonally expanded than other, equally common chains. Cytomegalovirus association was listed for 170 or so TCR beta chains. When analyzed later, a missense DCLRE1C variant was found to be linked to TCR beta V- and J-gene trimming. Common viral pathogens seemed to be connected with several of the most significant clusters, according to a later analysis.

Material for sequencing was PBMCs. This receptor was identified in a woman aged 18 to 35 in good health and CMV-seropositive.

The CDR3 DNA follows: TGTGCCAGCAGCAAATCCGGGACAGTCGTTGGTTCACCCCTCCACTTT. It specifies CASSKSGTVVGSPLHF. The chain couples TRBV13 to TRBJ1-6; 7 nucleotides match TRBD1. Trimming at V came to 5 bases and at J to 9 bases, leaving 13 bases not matched to a gene. The CDR3 is 16 residues long. Looked up from germline, CDR1 is PRHDT and CDR2 is FYEKMQ (reference sequence).